The clone carrying this T cell receptor (beta chain) came up many times. Its antigen is not known. The data derive from a study of CD8 T cells in ankylosing spondylitis. Findings and caveats of the study: Matched ankylosing spondylitis synovial fluid reportedly showed significant enrichment of disease-linked clones. Relatively scarce in peripheral blood, disease-linked clones were CD8+. A number of the motif variants had already been described in reactive arthritis synovial fluid and blood.

Trimming removed 5 bases at V and 4 bases at J, with 24 bases between. Germline-derived CDR1 and CDR2 are SGHAT and FQDESV (reference sequence). The CDR3 runs to 18 residues. TCRdb re-called the 5' RACE reads through MiXCR, storing one row per CDR3 protein. The table records about 140,000 distinct CDR3 sequences, 7% to 8% of them present only once. The chain combines TRBV11-1 with TRBJ2-1, with D maybe TRBD2 (6 bases). What was sequenced was blood, either unsorted or a sorted T cell fraction (not recorded which). The clonotype was recovered from a female donor with ankylosing spondylitis or in good health (not recorded which). CDR3 sequence (DNA): TGTGCCAGCAGCCCAAGGGCGGCGGCGGGAAGACTTTACAATGAGCAGTTCTTC. Its protein is CASSPRAAAGRLYNEQFF.